Listed here are 20 T cell receptor beta chains from one sample, sequenced in a study of cytomegalovirus exposure and HLA in healthy donors. PCR primers comprised 60 Vbeta and 13 Jbeta primers. TCRdb keeps only in-frame clones here, not all; method: immunoSEQ multiplex PCR. The profile shows 130,000 or so clones, over 50% of them singletons. Specimen: PBMCs. These TCRs come from a woman aged 40 to 50 in good health and CMV-seropositive.

This clone was seen just once. The chain uses TRBV5-1 and TRBJ2-5; TRBD1 aligns across 10 bases. V lost 5 bases, J lost 2 bases, and 6 bases stayed unmatched. Germline CDR1 and CDR2: SGHRS and YFSETQ. There are 15 residues in the CDR3. The CDR3 loop is CASRIRTGGQETQYF. CDR3 in DNA: TGCGCCAGCAGGATTCGGACAGGGGGTCAAGAGACCCAGTACTTC.

Only a few counts were recorded for this clone. The rearrangement uses TRBV5-1 and TRBJ2-5; a weak D match, TRBD1 (5 bases). V was trimmed by 0 bases and J by 1 base, leaving 10 bases between them. The CDR3 consists of 15 residues. Germline values: CDR1 SGHRS, CDR2 YFSETQ. The CDR3 reads CASSLGQGPQETQYF. CDR3 nucleotides: TGCGCCAGCAGCTTGGGCCAGGGCCCCCAAGAGACCCAGTACTTC. Full variable domain (missing parts from reference TRBV5-1 and TRBJ2-5): KAGVTQTPRYLIKTRGQQVTLSCSPISGHRSVSWYQQTPGQGLQFLFEYFSETQRNKGNFPGRFSGRQFSNSRSEMNVSTLELGDSALYLCASSLGQGPQETQYFGPGTRLLVL.

The rearrangement joins TRBV6-4 to TRBJ1-3; D ambiguous. Germline assignment: CDR1 MRHNA and CDR2 SNTAGT. V lost 4 bases and J lost 0, with 4 bases in between. CDR3 size: 13 residues. Here the CDR3 DNA reads TGTGCCAGCAGTGGGAGCTCTGGAAACACCATATATTTT. Its translation is CASSGSSGNTIYF.

The rearrangement joins TRBV14 to TRBJ1-2, with D unresolved. Looked up from germline, CDR1 is SGHDN and CDR2 is FVKESK. Trimming took 1 base from V and 2 from J, leaving 5 bases between them. CDR3 length: 13 residues. In DNA form, the CDR3 reads TGTGCCAGCAGCCAAGTCGGGAACTATGGCTACACCTTC. Protein: CASSQVGNYGYTF.

This rearrangement joins TRBV10-3 to TRBJ2-1; 9 bases map to TRBD2. This CDR3 comprises 14 residues. Germline assignment: CDR1 ENHRY and CDR2 SYGVKD. Trimming took 5 bases from V and 6 from J; bases not matched to a gene: 5. CDR3 sequence reads: CAISKASGANEQFF. The CDR3 region has the DNA TGTGCCATCAGTAAAGCTAGCGGGGCCAATGAGCAGTTCTTC.

The V gene is TRBV6-4, the J gene TRBJ2-3, with D perhaps TRBD1 (6 bases). V was cut by 4 bases and J by 2 bases, with 13 bases left in between. Germline values: CDR1 MRHNA, CDR2 SNTAGT. The CDR3 is 15 amino acids. CDR3 sequence: CASSVGTLDTDTQYF. The DNA of the CDR3 is TGTGCCAGCAGTGTCGGGACACTGGACACAGATACGCAGTATTTT.

The chain couples TRBV10-2 to TRBJ1-1; D unresolved. The CDR3 has 13 residues. Trimming removed 6 bases at V and 3 bases at J, with 11 bases between. Per germline, CDR1 WSHSY and CDR2 SAAADI. The CDR3 sequence: CASRVRRDTEAFF. In DNA, the CDR3 is TGCGCCAGCAGGGTCCGGAGGGACACTGAAGCTTTCTTT.

This rearrangement joins TRBV4-2 to TRBJ2-5; 13 bases match TRBD2. Germline V gene data show CDR1 as LGHNA and CDR2 as YNFKEQ. The CDR3 has 16 amino acids. With 1 base clipped from V and 2 bases from J, the junction kept 1 base outside the gene matches. The DNA for the CDR3 is TGTGCCAGCAGCCAAGGGACTAGCGGGGGACAAGAGACCCAGTACTTC. This sequence encodes CASSQGTSGGQETQYF.

CDR3 in amino acids: CASSFKQGALRAFF. The CDR3 DNA sequence: TGTGCCAGCAGCTTCAAACAGGGAGCCCTGAGAGCTTTCTTT. The rearrangement uses TRBV7-2 and TRBJ1-1, with a possible D match to TRBD1 (6 bases). Germline V lookup: CDR1 SGHTA, CDR2 FQGNSA. The CDR3 extends over 14 amino acids. The germline V and J ends were trimmed by 3 bases and 10 bases, with 18 bases remaining between them.

The chain has TRBV2 and TRBJ1-1; maybe TRBD1 (6 bases). The CDR3 is 14 amino acids. Germline V gives CDR1 SNHLY, CDR2 FYNNEI. Trimming pared 5 bases from V and 5 bases from J, leaving 15 bases between. The CDR3: CASSLGPRGTEAFF. The CDR3 coding sequence is TGTGCCAGCAGTCTGGGACCCAGGGGAACTGAAGCTTTCTTT.

Comments on this clone: The junction departs from the called germline gene at one end, perhaps through a read error. The CDR3 DNA sequence: TGTGCCAGCAGTTATACTAGCGGGAGCACCTACGAGCAGTACTTC. It yields the protein CASSYTSGSTYEQYF. The V and J genes are TRBV10-3 and TRBJ2-7, with 11 bases aligning to TRBD2. The CDR3 is 15 amino acids. CDR1 and CDR2 (germline): ENHRY, SYGVKD.

The chain is built from TRBV7-3 and TRBJ2-3; 9 bases align to TRBD1. This CDR3 comprises 14 residues. The germline CDR1 and CDR2 sequences are SGHTA and FQGTGA. Trimming at V came to 2 bases and at J to 4 bases, leaving 1 base not matched to a gene. The CDR3 protein is CASSLGTGSDTQYF. The CDR3 DNA follows: TGTGCCAGCAGCTTAGGGACAGGGTCAGATACGCAGTATTTT.

This clone has a handful of counts. V and J are TRBV5-1 and TRBJ2-3, with 11 bases aligning to TRBD2. CDR1 SGHRS and CDR2 YFSETQ come from the germline V gene. Germline trimming cut 4 bases from V and 4 bases from J; bases unmatched to any gene: 5. This CDR3 is 15 amino acids long. The DNA for the CDR3 is TGCGCCAGCAGCACGTCTAGCGGGGGGTCAGATACGCAGTATTTT. Residues: CASSTSSGGSDTQYF.

This chain joins TRBV7-9 and TRBJ2-3; D not resolved. From germline, CDR1 is SEHNR and CDR2 FQNEAQ (reference sequence). Deletions cut 1 base from V and 6 bases from J, with 11 bases between. This CDR3 region has 14 residues. As DNA, the CDR3 is TGTGCCAGCAGCTTAGATCTCGCGGCCGATACGCAGTATTTT. It encodes CASSLDLAADTQYF.

This clone has only a few counts. J is TRBJ1-1 and V is TRBV7-3, with 9 nucleotides matching TRBD1. J lost 1 base, V lost 4 bases, and 1 base had no gene match. Germline V CDR1 and CDR2: SGHTA, FQGTGA. This CDR3 is built from 14 residues. The CDR3, as DNA: TGTGCCAGCAGCTCGGGACAGGGGAACACTGAAGCTTTCTTT. Residues: CASSSGQGNTEAFF.

This clone has just one count. The chain combines TRBV6-1 with TRBJ1-1; D ambiguous. The germline gives CDR1 MNHNS, CDR2 SASEGT. V lost 6 bases to trimming and J lost 5 bases, with 19 bases between them. CDR3 length equals 15 residues. CDR3 sequence reads: CASSGFTGMITEAFF. In DNA, the CDR3 is TGTGCCAGCAGCGGTTTCACGGGTATGATAACTGAAGCTTTCTTT.

The chain employs TRBV5-1 and TRBJ2-7, with a weak D call TRBD2 (5 bases). The CDR3 is made up of 13 amino acids. Germline assignment: CDR1 SGHRS and CDR2 YFSETQ. V dropped 3 bases and J dropped 3 bases, with 10 bases sitting between them. CDR3 region: CASSSPGNYEQYF. The CDR3 DNA sequence: TGCGCCAGCAGCTCCCCCGGGAACTACGAGCAGTACTTC.

This clone was recorded a few times. This chain joins TRBV15 and TRBJ1-4; a possible D gene is TRBD1 (6 bases). CDR1 and CDR2 from the germline V gene are LNHNV and YYDKDF (reference sequence). V was shortened by 5 bases and J by 3 bases, with 25 bases between the two germline ends. The CDR3 length is 19 residues. The CDR3 spells CATSGGAAGVGGPNEKLFF. CDR3 bases: TGTGCCACCAGCGGAGGGGCCGCAGGGGTTGGGGGCCCTAATGAAAAACTGTTTTTT.

The chain carries TRBV19 and TRBJ2-7; maybe TRBD1 (6 bases). Trimming stripped 4 bases from V and 3 bases from J, with 13 bases between. CDR3 length equals 14 residues. Germline lookup yields CDR1 LNHDA and CDR2 SQIVND (reference sequence). The CDR3 sequence is CASSTDRKGYEQYF. The CDR3 DNA sequence: TGTGCCAGTAGTACCGACAGGAAAGGCTACGAGCAGTACTTC. The full variable domain, rest sourced from reference TRBV19 and TRBJ2-7, is DGGITQSPKYLFRKEGQNVTLSCEQNLNHDAMYWYRQDPGQGLRLIYYSQIVNDFQKGDIAEGYSVSREKKESFPLTVTSAQKNPTAFYLCASSTDRKGYEQYFGPGTRLTVT.

CDR3 loop: CASSGSGRSSEQFF. CDR3 in DNA: TGTGCCAGCAGTGGAAGCGGGAGATCCAGTGAGCAGTTCTTC. The chain has TRBV6-4 and TRBJ2-1; 8 bases line up with TRBD2. The CDR3 spans 14 residues. Trimming removed 4 bases from V and 9 bases from J; junction bases left unmatched: 8. From germline, CDR1 is MRHNA and CDR2 SNTAGT.